This entry lists 8 T cell receptor beta chains sequenced from one sample in a study of T cells in Graves' hyperthyroidism and ophthalmopathy. The CDR3 regions of TCR beta were amplified from RNA transcripts. The HTBI set primed first-round TCR CDR3 RT-PCR. TCRdb processed the multiplex PCR reads anew with MiXCR; each CDR3 protein has one entry. The sample shows hundreds of thousands of distinct CDR3 sequences, approximately 15% of them seen only once. Input material: blood. These receptors were obtained from a woman in her thirties or forties with Graves' ophthalmopathy.

The V gene is TRBV3-1, the J gene TRBJ2-5; possibly TRBD1 for D (6 bases). Deletions cut 3 bases from V and 2 bases from J, with 10 bases between. Per the germline V gene, CDR1 is LGHDT and CDR2 is YNNKEL (reference sequence). CDR3 length: 14 amino acids. CDR3 DNA sequence: TGTGCCAGCAGCCATCTTACAGGGCAAGAGACCCAGTACTTC. Translation: CASSHLTGQETQYF.

The table lists this clonotype with many counts. The chain couples TRBV12-3 or TRBV12-4 to TRBJ2-3; D uncertain. CDR3 size: 11 residues. The V end lost 10 bases, the J end lost 8 bases, and 13 bases lay between the germline ends. This chain's CDR3 is CATTALGTQYF. Here the CDR3 DNA reads TGTGCCACCACGGCTCTGGGTACGCAGTATTTT.

This clonotype came up many times. This chain connects TRBV12-3 or TRBV12-4 to TRBJ2-7; perhaps D is TRBD1 or TRBD2 (7 bases each). Trimming shortened V by 5 bases and J by 5 bases, and 13 bases separated the two germline ends. The CDR3 extends over 13 amino acids. The CDR3 DNA reads TGTGCCAGCAGTACCCAGGGGGGGGACGAGCAGTACTTC. It yields the protein CASSTQGGDEQYF.

This chain links TRBV25-1 with TRBJ1-4; no clear D gene. Trimming stripped 1 base from V and 1 base from J, with 16 bases between. Germline CDR1 MGHDK, CDR2 SYGVNS. The CDR3 runs 18 residues. Written as DNA, the CDR3 is TGTGCCAGCAGTGAATTTCCCCAAGGGAGAAAAACTAATGAAAAACTGTTTTTT. As protein: CASSEFPQGRKTNEKLFF.

This clonotype was seen at least ten times. This chain joins TRBV7-9 and TRBJ1-6, with D possibly matching TRBD1 (5 bases). V lost 5 bases to trimming and J lost 0 bases, with 8 bases between them. Germline V gene sequence: CDR1 SEHNR, CDR2 FQNEAQ (reference sequence). The CDR3 has 15 residues. The CDR3 bases are TGTGCCAGCAGCGGGGGTAGCTCCTATAATTCACCCCTCCACTTT. Translation gives CASSGGSSYNSPLHF.

The table lists this clonotype with a few counts. The chain recombines TRBV5-1 with TRBJ1-1, with 7 bases matching TRBD1. CDR3 length: 15 residues. Per the germline V gene, CDR1 is SGHRS and CDR2 is YFSETQ. Trimming took 4 bases from V and 3 from J; bases not matched to a gene: 9. CDR3 residues: CASSDRQGDYTEAFF. The CDR3 DNA is TGCGCCAGCAGCGACCGACAGGGCGATTACACTGAAGCTTTCTTT.

This clonotype has only a few counts. The V gene is TRBV5-6, the J gene TRBJ1-2, with no clear D. The germline CDR1 and CDR2 sequences are SGHDT and YYEEEE. This CDR3 has 14 residues. V lost 4 bases to trimming and J lost 3 bases, with 13 bases between them. The CDR3 here is CASSRALRYYGYTF. The CDR3 region has the DNA TGTGCCAGCAGCCGGGCGCTCAGGTACTATGGCTACACCTTC.

This clonotype was seen at least ten times. This chain links TRBV12-3 or TRBV12-4 with TRBJ1-4; D is perhaps TRBD1 (6 bases). This CDR3 is 13 amino acids long. V lost 6 bases and J 8 bases, leaving 13 bases between the germline ends. CDR3 in DNA: TGTGCCAGCAGATCCGGGACACAAGAAAAACTGTTTTTT. It yields the protein CASRSGTQEKLFF.